What follows are 14 T cell receptor beta chains derived from one specimen sequenced in a study of T cell repertoires in cytomegalovirus infection. TCRdb fed the reads into MiXCR, producing one record per CDR3 protein. The table records a few hundred thousand distinct CDR3 sequences, roughly 9.5% of them present only once. What was sequenced was PBMCs. The receptors were sampled from a human donor in good health (CMV status not recorded). Some clones in this sample may be carry-over from other donors' samples.

This clonotype was observed at least ten times. The chain has TRBV7-2 and TRBJ2-3; 9 nucleotides line up with TRBD2. Germline CDR1 is SGHTA and CDR2 is FQGNSA. The trim removed 3 bases at V and 4 bases at J, leaving 20 bases unmatched. The CDR3 covers 20 residues. In nucleotides, the CDR3 is TGTGCCAGCAGCTTGGGGACTCGCGGGGGGGGCTTAGGAAGAGCAGATACGCAGTATTTT. This translates into CASSLGTRGGGLGRADTQYF. Drawing the rest from reference TRBV7-2 and TRBJ2-3, the complete variable domain is GAGVSQSPSNKVTEKGKDVELRCDPISGHTALYWYRQSLGQGLEFLIYFQGNSAPDKSGLPSDRFSAERTGGSVSTLTIQRTQQEDSAVYLCASSLGTRGGGLGRADTQYFGPGTRLTVL.

This clonotype was observed many times. The rearrangement links TRBV7-2 to TRBJ1-5, with D possibly matching TRBD1 (6 bases). The CDR3 has 14 amino acids. The germline V gene has CDR1 SGHTA and CDR2 FQGNSA. Trimming shortened V by 5 bases and J by 4 bases, and 12 bases separated the two germline ends. DNA for the CDR3: TGTGCCAGCAGCCAAAGAGGGGGGAATCAGCCCCAGCATTTT. Residues: CASSQRGGNQPQHF.

The V and J genes are TRBV29-1 and TRBJ2-5, with D unresolved. Looked up from germline, CDR1 is SQVTM and CDR2 is ANQGSEA. The CDR3 is 14 amino acids. V lost 1 base and J 2 bases, leaving 11 bases between the germline ends. In nucleotides, the CDR3 is TGCAGCGTTGAAGGTCTAGGGCAGCAAGAGACCCAGTACTTC. It encodes CSVEGLGQQETQYF.

The chain recombines TRBV7-4 with TRBJ1-1; D possibly corresponds to TRBD1 (5 bases). CDR1 and CDR2 from the germline V gene are SGHVT and SQSDAQ. Trimming took off 3 bases at V and 0 bases at J, with 11 bases between the two ends. This CDR3 is built from 15 residues. CDR3 in DNA: TGTGCCAGCAGCTTGGGGCGGGCCATGAACACTGAAGCTTTCTTT. Its protein is CASSLGRAMNTEAFF.

This clonotype was seen ten or more times. V gene TRBV7-2 combines with J gene TRBJ1-6, with TRBD1 identical over 10 bases. This CDR3 comprises 21 residues. V lost 5 bases, J lost 0 bases, and 16 bases stayed unmatched. Germline V CDR1 and CDR2: SGHTA, FQGNSA. The CDR3 nucleotides are TGTGCCAGCAGCCTCACCGCGACGACAGGGGGCAGGTTCTCCTATAATTCACCCCTCCACTTT. Its translation is CASSLTATTGGRFSYNSPLHF.

This clonotype turned up a few times. This rearrangement joins TRBV27 to TRBJ2-7; D remains ambiguous. V lost 5 bases and J lost 3, with 11 bases in between. This CDR3 is built from 13 residues. Germline V gene sequence: CDR1 MNHEY, CDR2 SMNVEV (reference sequence). CDR3 DNA: TGTGCCAGCAGTCCACGACGCGGCTACGAGCAGTACTTC. This sequence encodes CASSPRRGYEQYF.

This clonotype was picked up many times. The chain uses TRBV7-2 and TRBJ2-3, with D tentatively TRBD1 (6 bases). CDR3 length: 15 residues. CDR1 and CDR2 from the germline V gene are SGHTA and FQGNSA. Trimming left V 1 base short and J 1 base short, with 9 bases between. This CDR3 is CASSLEAGGTDTQYF. In DNA, the CDR3 is TGTGCCAGCAGCTTAGAAGCAGGGGGCACAGATACGCAGTATTTT. Filled out from reference TRBV7-2 and TRBJ2-3, the complete variable domain reads GAGVSQSPSNKVTEKGKDVELRCDPISGHTALYWYRQSLGQGLEFLIYFQGNSAPDKSGLPSDRFSAERTGGSVSTLTIQRTQQEDSAVYLCASSLEAGGTDTQYFGPGTRLTVL.

This chain joins TRBV20-1 and TRBJ2-7; 10 bases are shared with TRBD1. This CDR3 is 16 amino acids long. The germline V gene encodes CDR1 DFQATT and CDR2 SNEGSKA (reference sequence). V lost 4 bases and J lost 1; bases outside the gene matches: 10. As DNA, the CDR3 is TGCAGTGCTACCCGACAGGGGGCGCAAAATTCCTACGAGCAGTACTTC. This translates into CSATRQGAQNSYEQYF.

This clonotype was detected ten times or more. The V and J genes are TRBV7-6 and TRBJ2-5; D is unresolved. V gave up 2 bases and J gave up 4 bases, with 14 bases separating them. This CDR3 has 15 amino acids. Germline values: CDR1 SGHVS, CDR2 FNYEAQ. The CDR3 bases are TGTGCCAGCAGCTTAAGGGCCGGTCCCACAGAGACCCAGTACTTC. It codes for CASSLRAGPTETQYF.

Only a few counts were recorded for this clonotype. The junction departs from the called germline gene at one end, perhaps through a read error. CDR3 protein: CVSSKGQGSVQTQYF. In nucleotides, the CDR3 is TGTGTCAGCAGCAAAGGACAGGGATCTGTACAGACCCAGTACTTC. The rearrangement links TRBV7-6 to TRBJ2-5, with 8 bases matching TRBD1. CDR3 length equals 15 residues. Germline CDR1 is SGHVS and CDR2 is FNYEAQ.

In this sample, this clonotype turned up many times. V and J are TRBV7-2 and TRBJ1-4; 8 bases are a match to TRBD1. Germline lookup yields CDR1 SGHTA and CDR2 FQGNSA. The ends lost 3 bases at V and 5 bases at J; junction bases unmatched: 5. The CDR3 is 15 residues long. CDR3 coding DNA: TGTGCCAGCAGCTTCGACAGGGGCGGGAATGAAAAACTGTTTTTT. It translates to CASSFDRGGNEKLFF.

This clonotype was picked up many times. V gene TRBV7-3 combines with J gene TRBJ2-3; TRBD2 matches at 14 bases. Germline V gene sequence: CDR1 SGHTA, CDR2 FQGTGA. V trimming: 5 bases; J trimming: 7 bases; junction bases outside the gene matches: 5. This CDR3 has 15 residues. The CDR3 here is CASSGGTSGSNTQYF. CDR3 sequence (DNA): TGTGCCAGCAGCGGTGGGACTAGCGGGAGCAATACGCAGTATTTT.

This clonotype was found a few times. The chain combines TRBV5-8 with TRBJ2-7, with unresolved D. This CDR3 is 15 amino acids long. Germline V gene sequence: CDR1 SGHTS, CDR2 YDEGEE. Trimming removed 1 base at V and 3 bases at J, with 14 bases between. The chain's CDR3 is CASSLSRPLLYEQYF. CDR3 nucleotide sequence: TGTGCCAGCAGCTTGTCCAGACCACTCCTCTACGAGCAGTACTTC. Full variable domain (rest looked up from reference TRBV5-8 and TRBJ2-7): EAGVTQSPTHLIKTRGQQATLRCSPISGHTSVYWYQQALGLGLQFLLWYDEGEERNRGNFPPRFSGRQFPNYSSELNVNALELEDSALYLCASSLSRPLLYEQYFGPGTRLTVT.

This clonotype was counted ten times or more. The chain uses TRBV6-2 or TRBV6-3 and TRBJ2-1; D might be TRBD2 (6 bases). The germline gives CDR1 MNHEY, CDR2 SVGEGT. This CDR3 has 17 residues. Trimming pared 5 bases from V and 1 base from J, leaving 18 bases between. The CDR3 bases are TGTGCCAGCAGTCTTCCTCCAGGCGGGGCTTCCTACAATGAGCAGTTCTTC. Translated, it gives CASSLPPGGASYNEQFF.